The 17 T cell receptor beta chains in this list originate from one sample, sequenced in a study of shared clonotypes between healthy human individuals. Sequencing was performed with immunoSEQ multiplex PCR; in TCRdb, only in-frame clones are kept and a portion is missing. This sample yields roughly 2.2 million clones, of which 90% to 95% are seen a single time; about 0.37% belongs to the top ten. The source material was naive CD4+ T cells from PBMCs. Subset described: CD45RA+ positively selected. Source of these receptors: a man aged 18 to 29 in good health. Some clones in this sample may be carry-over from other donors' samples.

For this clone: Other DNA sequences of this sample code for an identical CDR3. The rearrangement links TRBV5-1 to TRBJ2-2; D gene ambiguous. The ends were cut back, 0 bases at V and 0 bases at J, with 6 bases in the middle. The CDR3 has 15 residues. Germline loops: CDR1 SGHRS, CDR2 YFSETQ. The CDR3 sequence: CASSLAGPNTGELFF. The CDR3 DNA follows: TGCGCCAGCAGCTTGGCAGGACCGAACACCGGGGAGCTGTTTTTT.

The rearrangement links TRBV5-1 to TRBJ2-7; maybe TRBD1 (5 bases). Per the germline V gene, CDR1 is SGHRS and CDR2 is YFSETQ. The CDR3 spans 15 residues. V was clipped by 1 base and J by 4 bases, with 15 bases between them. Here the CDR3 reads CASSLFGQGKYEQYF. CDR3 coding DNA: TGCGCCAGCAGCTTGTTTGGGCAGGGCAAGTACGAGCAGTACTTC.

The chain links TRBV28 to TRBJ2-1, with 14 bases matching TRBD2. This CDR3 is built from 15 residues. The ends lost 6 bases at V and 8 bases at J; junction bases unmatched: 6. Germline V gene sequence: CDR1 MDHEN, CDR2 SYDVKM. Here the CDR3 reads CASSRTSGRYDEQFF. The CDR3 bases are TGTGCCAGCAGCAGGACTAGCGGGAGGTACGATGAGCAGTTCTTC.

The chain has TRBV6-1 and TRBJ2-7; no clear D gene. This CDR3 spans 14 amino acids. V was pared by 6 bases and J by 0 bases, with 12 bases between. Germline CDR1 is MNHNS and CDR2 is SASEGT. The CDR3 bases are TGTGCCAGCAGCCGGTCGGCACCCTCCTACGAGCAGTACTTC. Translation gives CASSRSAPSYEQYF.

The chain is built from TRBV19 and TRBJ1-3, with D unresolved. Per the germline V gene, CDR1 is LNHDA and CDR2 is SQIVND (reference sequence). V was clipped by 6 bases and J by 0 bases, with 9 bases between them. The CDR3 has 14 amino acids. CDR3 DNA sequence: TGTGCCAGTAGCAGATTCTACTCTGGAAACACCATATATTTT. Translation: CASSRFYSGNTIYF.

The chain links TRBV4-2 to TRBJ2-5, with D possibly matching TRBD1 (6 bases). V lost 0 bases and J lost 5, with 16 bases in between. Germline V CDR1 and CDR2: LGHNA, YNFKEQ. The CDR3 is made up of 16 amino acids. CDR3 DNA sequence: TGTGCCAGCAGCCAAGATAAGAGCCGAAGGGGGGAGACCCAGTACTTC. The encoded protein is CASSQDKSRRGETQYF.

The rearrangement uses TRBV7-2 and TRBJ2-3; weak D call: TRBD1 (5 bases). V lost 6 bases and J lost 0, with 10 bases in between. The germline V gene encodes CDR1 SGHTA and CDR2 FQGNSA. The CDR3 has 14 residues. CDR3 DNA sequence: TGTGCCAGCAGGCAAAGGGGCAGCACAGATACGCAGTATTTT. Residues: CASRQRGSTDTQYF.

This chain joins TRBV28 and TRBJ2-7; no reliable D call. CDR1 is MDHEN and CDR2 is SYDVKM in the germline V gene. The V end lost 4 bases, the J end lost 0 bases, and 19 bases lay between the germline ends. This CDR3 is 17 amino acids long. CDR3 protein: CASSSPRVVGFSYEQYF. DNA of the CDR3: TGTGCCAGCAGTTCCCCCCGGGTGGTAGGTTTCTCCTACGAGCAGTACTTC. Supplemented by reference TRBV28 and TRBJ2-7, the full variable domain reads DVKVTQSSRYLVKRTGEKVFLECVQDMDHENMFWYRQDPGLGLRLIYFSYDVKMKEKGDIPEGYSVSREKKERFSLILESASTNQTSMYLCASSSPRVVGFSYEQYFGPGTRLTVT.

The chain uses TRBV7-2 and TRBJ1-5; 10 bases align to TRBD1. Germline-derived CDR1 and CDR2 are SGHTA and FQGNSA. The CDR3 runs 16 residues. The ends lost 1 base at V and 6 bases at J; junction bases unmatched: 6. Written as DNA, the CDR3 is TGTGCCAGCAGCTTAGAGACAGGGGGCAGGGGTCAGCCCCAGCATTTT. Its translation: CASSLETGGRGQPQHF.

The V gene is TRBV28, the J gene TRBJ2-2; tentative D call: TRBD2 (6 bases). Trimming pared 2 bases from V and 6 bases from J, leaving 10 bases between. CDR3 length equals 14 residues. Germline V lookup: CDR1 MDHEN, CDR2 SYDVKM. CDR3 bases: TGTGCCAGCAGTTTAGCGGGGATTTCCGGGGAGCTGTTTTTT. This sequence encodes CASSLAGISGELFF.

The chain has TRBV18 and TRBJ2-2; D not certain. Trimming stripped 1 base from V and 6 bases from J, with 9 bases between. This CDR3 contains 14 residues. Per germline, CDR1 KGHSH and CDR2 LQKENI. The CDR3 is CASSPLQDAGELFF. The CDR3 bases are TGTGCCAGCTCACCACTCCAGGACGCCGGGGAGCTGTTTTTT.

In regard to this clone: The same CDR3 also results from other DNA sequences found in this sample. This chain joins TRBV27 and TRBJ1-1; D remains unclear. Looked up from germline, CDR1 is MNHEY and CDR2 is SMNVEV (reference sequence). Trimming took off 1 base at V and 1 base at J, with 4 bases between the two ends. This CDR3 region has 13 residues. CDR3: CASSLLRNTEAFF. In nucleotides, the CDR3 is TGTGCCAGCAGTTTATTGAGGAACACTGAAGCTTTCTTT.

The J gene is TRBJ2-1, the V gene TRBV6-6, with 8 bases that match TRBD2. CDR1 and CDR2 (germline): MNHNY, SVGAGI (reference sequence). This CDR3 is 15 amino acids long. Trimming took 7 bases from V and 0 from J; bases not matched to a gene: 5. The CDR3 is CASNLAGLSYNEQFF. The CDR3 DNA sequence: TGTGCCAGCAACTTAGCGGGACTCTCCTACAATGAGCAGTTCTTC.

The chain joins TRBV7-9 to TRBJ1-1; D remains unclear. The CDR3 consists of 13 residues. From germline, CDR1 is SEHNR and CDR2 FQNEAQ (reference sequence). Deletions cut 5 bases from V and 11 bases from J, with 18 bases between. The CDR3 loop reads CASSQLVGERAFF. DNA for the CDR3: TGTGCCAGCAGCCAACTCGTTGGGGAGAGGGCTTTCTTT.

The CDR3 is CASSDSDQRGSGDQPQHF. The CDR3 region has the DNA TGTGCCAGCAGCGACTCTGACCAACGGGGCTCCGGGGATCAGCCCCAGCATTTT. The genes are TRBV4-2 and TRBJ1-5; maybe TRBD1 (5 bases). The V gene lost 5 bases and the J gene lost 5 bases, with 25 bases spanning the gap. The V gene's germline CDR1 is LGHNA and CDR2 YNFKEQ. The CDR3 runs to 18 residues.

The J gene is TRBJ2-1, the V gene TRBV30, with 7 bases matching TRBD2. In germline, CDR1 is GTSNPN, CDR2 SVGIG (reference sequence). The CDR3 contains 13 residues. Trimming at V came to 7 bases and at J to 4 bases, leaving 7 bases not matched to a gene. The CDR3 sequence is CASALAVYNEQFF. CDR3 in DNA: TGTGCCTCGGCGCTAGCGGTGTACAATGAGCAGTTCTTC.

V gene TRBV14 combines with J gene TRBJ1-4; no firm D call. The V gene's germline CDR1 is SGHDN and CDR2 FVKESK. CDR3 size: 15 residues. The V end was cut by 0 bases, the J end by 4 bases, with 9 bases between. The CDR3 sequence is CASSQERRFNEKLFF. The CDR3 DNA sequence: TGTGCCAGCAGCCAAGAGCGGCGCTTTAATGAAAAACTGTTTTTT.